This T cell receptor (beta chain) was identified during a study of blood T cell repertoires in COVID-19. Sequencing used immunoSEQ multiplex PCR; TCRdb keeps in-frame clones, though not all of them. Of 98,000 or so clones listed, about four fifths are singletons. Looked up from germline, CDR1 is MGHDK and CDR2 is SYGVNS. V lost 3 bases to trimming and J lost 7 bases; unmatched junction nucleotides: 2. The CDR3 totals 13 residues. The rearrangement uses TRBV25-1 and TRBJ1-1; 10 nucleotides line up with TRBD1. The clonotype originates from a man aged 55 to 70 with acute or convalescent COVID-19. The sequencing sample was made of peripheral blood. In DNA, the CDR3 is TGTGCCAGCAGTGAGCGGACAGGGGGTGAAGCTTTCTTT. This gives the protein CASSERTGGEAFF.